Sequencing of this T cell receptor (beta chain) was carried out in a study of Graves' ophthalmopathy and Graves' hyperthyroidism. The wider study: There was a collection of peripheral blood at initial diagnosis, before any treatment. General study points: Most expanded clonotypes in thyroid above 0.001 frequency also showed up in blood.

For this clonotype: Its target is not known.

RNA served as the template for amplifying TCR beta CDR3 regions. HTBI primers served in a first-round RT-PCR, which a second-round multiplex PCR followed. TCRdb reanalysed the multiplex PCR reads using MiXCR and keeps one entry per CDR3 protein. The sample lists 40,000 to 45,000 distinct CDR3 sequences; around 52% were seen once. The CDR3 has 14 amino acids. V was trimmed by 0 bases and J by 5 bases, leaving 12 bases between them. Germline V lookup: CDR1 SGHRS, CDR2 YFSETQ. Other autoimmune diseases, uncontrolled infections, pregnancy or lactation ruled patients out of participation. Patients were diagnosed from clinical symptoms, serum thyroxine, TRAb, thyroid ultrasound and orbital computed tomography.

This receptor was identified in an adult man with Graves' ophthalmopathy. The chain recombines TRBV5-1 with TRBJ2-7, with D unclear. Sequences were obtained from peripheral blood. CDR3 bases: TGCGCCAGCAGCTTGGCGTGGCAGCTCCACGAGCAGTACGTC. Protein: CASSLAWQLHEQYV.